Shown below are 18 T cell receptor beta chains from a single sample sequenced in a study of cytomegalovirus exposure and HLA in healthy donors. PCR involved 60 Vbeta and 13 Jbeta primers. The data were produced by immunoSEQ multiplex PCR, yet TCRdb's version contains in-frame clones alone and is incomplete. The sample yields about 120,000 clones, approximately 80% seen once. The sample was PBMCs. All receptors come from a woman aged 55-75 years in good health and CMV-seropositive.

Details on this clone: One end of the junction is discordant with germline, which a read error may explain. J is TRBJ2-3 and V is TRBV7-3; tentatively, D is TRBD1 (5 bases). This CDR3 spans 14 amino acids. Germline V gene data show CDR1 as SGHTA and CDR2 as FQGTGA. In DNA, the CDR3 is TGTGCCAGCAGCTCCTCGACGCACACAGGTACGCAGTATTTT. Residues: CASSSSTHTGTQYF.

In the case of this clone: An end of the junction does not agree with germline; a read error may underlie this. The chain carries TRBV6-5 and TRBJ2-7; 8 bases line up with TRBD2. The CDR3 sequence is 13 residues long. CDR1 is MNHEY, CDR2 SVGAGI, per germline. The CDR3 sequence: CASSSPGGYEQYF. CDR3 DNA: TGTGCCAGCAGCTCCCCGGGGGGGTACGAACAGTACTTC.

V gene TRBV4-1 combines with J gene TRBJ2-7, with 15 bases matching TRBD2. With 0 bases clipped from V and 6 bases from J, the junction kept 0 bases outside the gene matches. The CDR3 extends over 15 amino acids. Germline CDR1 MGHRA, CDR2 YSYEKL. CDR3 region: CASSQEGLAGGEQYF. The CDR3 DNA is TGCGCCAGCAGCCAAGAGGGACTAGCGGGAGGCGAGCAGTACTTC.

V is TRBV15 and J is TRBJ2-5; D is perhaps TRBD2 (6 bases). Judging by the DNA end, TRBJ2-7 fits better; the J call may be wrong. Per germline, CDR1 LNHNV and CDR2 YYDKDF (reference sequence). The CDR3 is 15 amino acids. The CDR3 DNA sequence: TGTGCCACCAGCAGACTTACCGGGACTTACTACGAGCAGTACTTC. Amino acids: CATSRLTGTYYEQYF.

The V gene is TRBV27, the J gene TRBJ2-1; 12 positions agree with TRBD2. Germline CDR1 is MNHEY and CDR2 is SMNVEV (reference sequence). The CDR3 loop spans 17 amino acids. V shed 3 bases and J 8 bases; nucleotides not matched to a gene: 11. The CDR3 protein is CASSLPHSGTSGYEQFF. CDR3 nucleotides: TGTGCCAGCAGTTTGCCTCATTCCGGGACTAGCGGGTATGAGCAGTTCTTC.

The rearrangement links TRBV6-5 to TRBJ1-4, with 9 bases fitting TRBD1. With V trimmed by 10 bases and J by 4 bases, 7 bases remained unmatched. Germline values: CDR1 MNHEY, CDR2 SVGAGI. CDR3 length: 14 residues. CDR3 sequence reads: CATIKGQGNEKLFF. In DNA, the CDR3 is TGTGCCACAATAAAGGGACAGGGTAATGAAAAACTGTTTTTT.

This chain links TRBV9 with TRBJ1-5; D is unresolved. CDR3 size: 15 residues. Trimming removed 0 bases from V and 6 bases from J, with 13 bases in between. The V gene's germline CDR1 is SGDLS and CDR2 YYNGEE. In DNA form, the CDR3 reads TGTGCCAGCAGCGTAGAAGGTTATGCGGGTCAGCCCCAGCATTTT. Translated, it gives CASSVEGYAGQPQHF. Full variable domain (outside the CDR3, taken from reference TRBV9 and TRBJ1-5): DSGVTQTPKHLITATGQRVTLRCSPRSGDLSVYWYQQSLDQGLQFLIQYYNGEERAKGNILERFSAQQFPDLHSELNLSSLELGDSALYFCASSVEGYAGQPQHFGDGTRLSIL.

V usage is TRBV1 and J usage is TRBJ2-2; the table's D call of TRBD1 was not tested on the DNA. TRBV1 is labeled a pseudogene. This CDR3 is built from 19 residues. Here the CDR3 reads CTSSQGFVRTITNTGELFF. CDR3 bases: TGCACCAGCAGCCAAGGATTTGTCCGGACAATTACAAACACCGGGGAGCTGTTTTTT.

This sequence joins TRBV25-1 and TRBJ2-2, with 9 bases identical to TRBD1. Per the germline V gene, CDR1 is MGHDK and CDR2 is SYGVNS. The V segment lost 4 bases and the J segment 5 bases; nucleotides outside the gene matches: 8. The CDR3 runs to 16 residues. The CDR3 loop is CASSARTGASTGELFF. The CDR3, as DNA: TGTGCCAGCAGTGCCAGGACAGGGGCATCGACCGGGGAGCTGTTTTTT.

This clone was detected a few times. The junction shows a germline mismatch at one end, possibly a read error. V usage is TRBV7-9 and J usage is TRBJ2-1, with D hard to call. Germline-derived CDR1 and CDR2 are SEHNR and FQNEAQ (reference sequence). The length of the CDR3 is 12 residues. The CDR3 coding sequence is TGTTCCAGCAGCTTCTCAGGCCCCCGGCAGTTCTTC. Its translation: CSSSFSGPRQFF.

The chain joins TRBV5-1 to TRBJ2-3, with a weak D call TRBD2 (5 bases). V gave up 7 bases and J gave up 0 bases, with 9 bases separating them. This CDR3 is built from 13 residues. Germline CDR1 is SGHRS and CDR2 is YFSETQ. The CDR3 DNA sequence: TGCGCCAGCCGCGGAGGTAGCACAGATACGCAGTATTTT. It specifies CASRGGSTDTQYF.

This clone was seen once. The V and J genes are TRBV18 and TRBJ2-2; D is ambiguous. The CDR3 is 16 amino acids. The germline V and J ends were trimmed by 5 bases and 2 bases, with 15 bases remaining between them. Germline assignment: CDR1 KGHSH and CDR2 LQKENI. The CDR3 sequence is CASSDSRQVNTGELFF. CDR3 DNA: TGTGCCAGCTCAGATAGTCGCCAGGTTAACACCGGGGAGCTGTTTTTT.

V and J are TRBV5-1 and TRBJ1-6; 9 bases align to TRBD1. The V gene's germline CDR1 is SGHRS and CDR2 YFSETQ. With V trimmed by 3 bases and J by 8 bases, 6 bases remained unmatched. The CDR3 consists of 15 residues. This chain's CDR3 is CASSSSGQGYSPLHF. The CDR3 DNA sequence: TGCGCCAGCAGCTCCTCGGGACAGGGTTATTCACCCCTCCACTTT.

The CDR3 sequence: CASSTNPRRDTGELFF. CDR3 DNA sequence: TGTGCCAGCAGCACAAACCCGAGACGGGACACCGGGGAGCTGTTTTTT. This sequence joins TRBV9 and TRBJ2-2; D remains ambiguous. Germline V gene data show CDR1 as SGDLS and CDR2 as YYNGEE. V was cut by 4 bases and J by 3 bases, with 16 bases left in between. The CDR3 loop spans 16 amino acids.

Written as DNA, the CDR3 is TGTGCCAGTAGTTACACTACTAGCGGGGGAAGACTGAACACCGGGGAGCTGTTTTTT. As protein: CASSYTTSGGRLNTGELFF. The chain couples TRBV19 to TRBJ2-2; 11 bases agree with TRBD2. CDR3 length equals 19 residues. V trimming: 5 bases; J trimming: 1 base; junction bases outside the gene matches: 12. CDR1 and CDR2 from the germline V gene are LNHDA and SQIVND (reference sequence).

The chain combines TRBV25-1 with TRBJ1-1; unclear D gene. Germline V gene data show CDR1 as MGHDK and CDR2 as SYGVNS. This CDR3 has 12 amino acids. V lost 6 bases to trimming and J lost 9 bases, with 14 bases between them. The CDR3 nucleotides read TGTGCCAGCAGGCGGGGAATACCGAAAGCTTTCTTT. This gives the protein CASRRGIPKAFF.

The chain uses TRBV29-1 and TRBJ2-5; 8 bases fit TRBD1. This CDR3 comprises 11 residues. Per germline, CDR1 SQVTM and CDR2 ANQGSEA. V trimming: 2 bases; J trimming: 10 bases; junction bases outside the gene matches: 3. This CDR3 is CSVESGGNQYF. Here the CDR3 DNA reads TGCAGCGTTGAATCAGGGGGCAACCAGTACTTC.

The chain employs TRBV20-1 and TRBJ2-7, with D perhaps TRBD2 (6 bases). The CDR3 is made up of 11 amino acids. V was cut by 3 bases and J by 9 bases, with 12 bases left in between. Germline CDR1 and CDR2: DFQATT and SNEGSKA (reference sequence). CDR3 sequence: CSARAGTPQYF. CDR3 sequence (DNA): TGCAGTGCTAGGGCGGGAACCCCGCAGTACTTC.